Below are 19 T cell receptor beta chains sequenced from a single sample in a study of T cell responses to AZD1222 COVID-19 vaccine. Sequencing used immunoSEQ multiplex PCR; TCRdb keeps in-frame clones, though not all of them. The table includes 90,000 to 120,000 clones, around 92% detected once. The sequencing used peripheral blood, collected on day 0 of AZD1222 vaccination. These receptors came from an adult in good health.

The chain links TRBV7-8 to TRBJ1-1; TRBD1 is a possible D gene (6 bases). Trimming took 4 bases from V and 1 from J, leaving 10 bases between them. This CDR3 is built from 14 residues. CDR1 is SGHVS, CDR2 FQNEAQ, per germline. CDR3 region: CASSSRQANTEAFF. CDR3 DNA: TGTGCCAGCAGCTCAAGACAGGCGAACACTGAAGCTTTCTTT.

In nucleotides, the CDR3 is TGTGCCAGCAGCTCCCCGAAGACTGAAGCTTTCTTT. Protein: CASSSPKTEAFF. V and J are TRBV11-3 and TRBJ1-1; no firm D call. The germline CDR1 and CDR2 sequences are SGHNT and YENEEA. V lost 4 bases and J lost 5, with 8 bases in between. This CDR3 is 12 amino acids long.

The chain employs TRBV19 and TRBJ1-1; D is undetermined. CDR3 length equals 15 residues. The germline gives CDR1 LNHDA, CDR2 SQIVND (reference sequence). V lost 1 base and J 8 bases, leaving 17 bases between the germline ends. CDR3 amino acids: CASSIGGGPAIEAFF. DNA for the CDR3: TGTGCCAGTAGTATAGGCGGAGGGCCGGCGATAGAAGCTTTCTTT. Looking up the rest from reference TRBV19 and TRBJ1-1 gives the full variable domain: DGGITQSPKYLFRKEGQNVTLSCEQNLNHDAMYWYRQDPGQGLRLIYYSQIVNDFQKGDIAEGYSVSREKKESFPLTVTSAQKNPTAFYLCASSIGGGPAIEAFFGQGTRLTVV.

The chain joins TRBV13 to TRBJ1-6; TRBD1 agrees at 10 bases. The CDR3 totals 17 residues. Germline assignment: CDR1 PRHDT and CDR2 FYEKMQ (reference sequence). The trim removed 5 bases at V and 4 bases at J, leaving 8 bases unmatched. The CDR3 region is CASSQRQGAGYNSPLHF. In DNA form, the CDR3 reads TGTGCCAGCAGCCAAAGACAGGGGGCAGGATATAATTCACCCCTCCACTTT.

The chain employs TRBV7-2 and TRBJ1-2; no definite D call. Germline CDR1 and CDR2: SGHTA and FQGNSA. Deletions cut 5 bases from V and 1 base from J, with 11 bases between. The CDR3 totals 14 residues. The CDR3 region has the DNA TGTGCCAGCAGCCCTCAGACAAATAACTATGGCTACACCTTC. Protein sequence: CASSPQTNNYGYTF.

The rearrangement links TRBV7-3 to TRBJ1-2; 7 nucleotides align to TRBD1. The CDR3 totals 14 residues. The V segment lost 5 bases and the J segment 4 bases; nucleotides outside the gene matches: 7. Germline CDR1 SGHTA, CDR2 FQGTGA. CDR3 in amino acids: CASSRDAGGYGYTF. CDR3 DNA: TGTGCCAGCAGCCGAGATGCAGGGGGCTATGGCTACACCTTC.

The chain carries TRBV28 and TRBJ1-2; 7 positions agree with TRBD1. The germline V gene has CDR1 MDHEN and CDR2 SYDVKM. This CDR3 comprises 12 residues. CDR3 in amino acids: CVIEGALNGYTF. In DNA, the CDR3 is TGTGTTATTGAGGGGGCGCTGAATGGCTACACCTTC.

In nucleotides, the CDR3 is TGTGCCAGCAGTACCGGTGATGGCTACACCTTC. It encodes CASSTGDGYTF. The J gene is TRBJ1-2, the V gene TRBV2; D gene uncertain. The CDR3 runs 11 residues. Between the trimmed V and J ends, which lost 5 bases and 6 bases, there was a span of 7 bases. From germline, CDR1 is SNHLY and CDR2 FYNNEI.

The rearrangement links TRBV28 to TRBJ1-2; TRBD1 agrees at 7 bases. J was trimmed by 8 bases and V by 8 bases; bases with no gene match: 11. CDR3 length: 13 amino acids. Germline V gene sequence: CDR1 MDHEN, CDR2 SYDVKM. The CDR3 reads CASAADRVGGYTF. CDR3 in DNA: TGTGCCAGCGCCGCAGACAGGGTTGGCGGCTACACCTTC.

The chain links TRBV11-3 to TRBJ1-1, with TRBD1 matching 8 bases. This CDR3 comprises 11 residues. CDR1 is SGHNT, CDR2 YENEEA, per germline. After removal of 5 bases from V and 10 bases from J, the junction contained 3 bases not matched to a gene. CDR3 residues: CASSLGQGAFF. The CDR3 DNA reads as TGTGCCAGCAGCCTCGGACAGGGAGCTTTCTTT.

In its sample, this clone was seen once. The rearrangement links TRBV19 to TRBJ2-7, with D hard to call. V lost 5 bases, J lost 4 bases, and 15 bases lay in between. Germline-derived CDR1 and CDR2 are LNHDA and SQIVND (reference sequence). This CDR3 contains 14 residues. The CDR3, as DNA: TGTGCCAGTAGTGCTGACCTACTGGGATACGAGCAGTACTTC. Protein product: CASSADLLGYEQYF.

The count of this clone is one. The rearrangement links TRBV27 to TRBJ2-7; either TRBD1 or TRBD2 may supply D (5 bases each). The V gene lost 4 bases and the J gene lost 5 bases, with 18 bases spanning the gap. CDR1 and CDR2 from the germline V gene are MNHEY and SMNVEV (reference sequence). This CDR3 has 15 amino acids. The CDR3 DNA follows: TGTGCCAGCAGTTCCCACCCAGGGAGCCGCGACGAGCAGTACTTC. Its protein product is CASSSHPGSRDEQYF.

This clone has just a few counts. The V and J genes are TRBV30 and TRBJ2-2; D possibly corresponds to TRBD2 (6 bases). Germline loops: CDR1 GTSNPN, CDR2 SVGIG (reference sequence). This CDR3 has 16 amino acids. V lost 0 bases and J 6 bases, leaving 17 bases between the germline ends. The CDR3 region has the DNA TGTGCCTGGAGTGTTCCGCTCGGGAGTTCGTCCGGGGAGCTGTTTTTT. Its translation: CAWSVPLGSSSGELFF.

The J gene is TRBJ2-3, the V gene TRBV5-1; 13 nucleotides align to TRBD2. J gave up 2 bases and V 1 base, and 10 bases lay outside the gene matches. Germline lookup yields CDR1 SGHRS and CDR2 YFSETQ. This CDR3 contains 19 residues. CDR3 sequence reads: CASSLRRPGLAGITDTQYF. CDR3 DNA: TGCGCCAGCAGCTTGAGGAGACCGGGACTAGCGGGAATCACAGATACGCAGTATTTT.

This sequence joins TRBV5-1 and TRBJ2-1; 12 bases align to TRBD2. V lost 0 bases, J lost 6 bases, and 4 bases stayed unmatched. Per the germline V gene, CDR1 is SGHRS and CDR2 is YFSETQ. This CDR3 is 16 amino acids long. In DNA, the CDR3 is TGCGCCAGCAGCTTGGGAGCTAGCGGGAGGGCCAATGAGCAGTTCTTC. Residues: CASSLGASGRANEQFF.

This chain links TRBV5-6 with TRBJ2-5, with D hard to call. The CDR3 loop spans 14 amino acids. Germline lookup yields CDR1 SGHDT and CDR2 YYEEEE. V was pared by 0 bases and J by 8 bases, with 14 bases between. CDR3 DNA: TGTGCCAGCAGCTTGGGACAAATATCAGGCACCCAGTACTTC. This gives the protein CASSLGQISGTQYF.

This clone appeared once. J is TRBJ2-5 and V is TRBV24-1; 8 bases agree with TRBD2. CDR1 KGHDR and CDR2 SFDVKD come from the germline V gene. The V gene end was trimmed by 9 bases and the J gene end by 5 bases; junction bases not matched to a gene: 7. The CDR3 loop spans 13 amino acids. The chain's CDR3 is CATAPAGDETQYF. CDR3 DNA: TGTGCCACCGCCCCAGCGGGAGATGAGACCCAGTACTTC.

This chain connects TRBV28 to TRBJ2-7, with D possibly TRBD1 on 6 matching bases. CDR1 MDHEN and CDR2 SYDVKM come from the germline V gene. This CDR3 spans 14 amino acids. V was pared by 1 base and J by 2 bases, with 9 bases between. The DNA of the CDR3 is TGTGCCAGCAGTTTATTGACAGGAACCTACGAGCAGTACTTC. This codes for CASSLLTGTYEQYF. Using reference TRBV28 and TRBJ2-7 for the parts outside the CDR3, the full variable domain is DVKVTQSSRYLVKRTGEKVFLECVQDMDHENMFWYRQDPGLGLRLIYFSYDVKMKEKGDIPEGYSVSREKKERFSLILESASTNQTSMYLCASSLLTGTYEQYFGPGTRLTVT.

The chain recombines TRBV5-6 with TRBJ2-7; TRBD1 matches at 9 bases. The CDR3 contains 16 residues. Trimming cost V 5 bases and J 2 bases; bases outside gene matches: 11. Germline-derived CDR1 and CDR2 are SGHDT and YYEEEE. The DNA for the CDR3 is TGTGCCAGCAGTTTAACAGGGGGCGCTTGGCCCTACGAGCAGTACTTC. Translated: CASSLTGGAWPYEQYF. Complete variable domain (other parts from reference TRBV5-6 and TRBJ2-7): DAGVTQSPTHLIKTRGQQVTLRCSPKSGHDTVSWYQQALGQGPQFIFQYYEEEERQRGNFPDRFSGHQFPNYSSELNVNALLLGDSALYLCASSLTGGAWPYEQYFGPGTRLTVT.